Below are 10 T cell receptor beta chains sequenced from a single sample in a study of shared clonotypes between healthy human individuals. Here immunoSEQ multiplex PCR was the method, and the copy in TCRdb shows in-frame clones only, minus some. The sample has approximately 2.4 million clones, roughly 95% seen once. Sequencing was carried out using naive CD4+ T cells sorted from blood. Regarding subset: CD45RA+ positively selected. These receptors were collected from a man between 18 and 35 years old in good health.

The rearrangement links TRBV6-5 to TRBJ1-1; possible D gene TRBD1, 5 bases. V shed 2 bases and J shed 6 bases, with 19 bases lying between them. In germline, CDR1 is MNHEY, CDR2 SVGAGI. This CDR3 comprises 16 residues. The CDR3 nucleotides read TGTGCCAGCAGTTACACGAGATTCAGGGATGTCGCTGAAGCTTTCTTT. Amino acid sequence: CASSYTRFRDVAEAFF.

This sequence joins TRBV5-5 and TRBJ2-1; D is possibly TRBD1 (5 bases). The germline V and J ends were trimmed by 1 base and 7 bases, with 12 bases remaining between them. The CDR3 sequence is 14 residues long. Germline V gene data show CDR1 as SGHKS and CDR2 as YYEKEE (reference sequence). CDR3 sequence: CASSLRGGLNEQFF. Written as DNA, the CDR3 is TGTGCCAGCAGCTTGAGGGGCGGCTTGAATGAGCAGTTCTTC.

This chain connects TRBV10-1 to TRBJ2-3, with 7 bases fitting TRBD2. With V trimmed by 2 bases and J by 3 bases, 2 bases remained unmatched. Germline V CDR1 and CDR2: WNHNN, SYGVQD (reference sequence). The CDR3 is 14 amino acids. The CDR3 coding sequence is TGCGCCAGCAGTGAGGCGGGAGCTACAGATACGCAGTATTTT. This translates into CASSEAGATDTQYF.

On this clone: Other nucleotide sequences in the sample specify the same CDR3. The V and J genes are TRBV20-1 and TRBJ1-1; no reliable D call. V was trimmed by 3 bases and J by 4 bases, leaving 6 bases between them. The CDR3 totals 11 residues. Germline V gene data show CDR1 as DFQATT and CDR2 as SNEGSKA (reference sequence). The CDR3 spells CSARESTEAFF. Written as DNA, the CDR3 is TGCAGTGCTAGGGAGAGCACTGAAGCTTTCTTT.

Regarding this clone: At the DNA level, this CDR3 is encoded by other sequences in the same sample as well. The CDR3 reads CASSLASGSTDTQYF. CDR3 DNA: TGCGCCAGCAGCTTGGCCAGCGGGAGCACAGATACGCAGTATTTT. The rearrangement uses TRBV5-1 and TRBJ2-3; tentatively, D is TRBD2 (6 bases). V gave up 0 bases and J gave up 0 bases, with 8 bases separating them. The CDR3 extends over 15 amino acids. CDR1 is SGHRS and CDR2 is YFSETQ in the germline V gene.

The gene calls are TRBV6-1 and TRBJ1-3; D ambiguous. CDR1 is MNHNS and CDR2 is SASEGT in the germline V gene. The CDR3 has 14 residues. Trimming removed 4 bases at V and 4 bases at J, with 11 bases between. The CDR3 DNA is TGTGCCAGCAGTGTAAGCGGGAACGGAAACACCATATATTTT. Its protein product is CASSVSGNGNTIYF.

The chain employs TRBV5-1 and TRBJ1-3, with 9 bases matching TRBD1. Germline V gene lookup returns CDR1 SGHRS and CDR2 YFSETQ. The CDR3 runs to 15 residues. The J segment lost 4 bases and the V segment lost 2 bases, leaving 4 bases of the junction unmatched. The CDR3 is CASSLDRGRGNTIYF. The CDR3, as DNA: TGCGCCAGCAGCTTAGACAGGGGGAGAGGAAACACCATATATTTT.

The V and J genes are TRBV10-3 and TRBJ1-4; 8 bases fit TRBD1. From germline, CDR1 is ENHRY and CDR2 SYGVKD. With V trimmed by 5 bases and J by 8 bases, 7 bases remained unmatched. The length of the CDR3 is 14 residues. The CDR3 DNA is TGTGCCATCAGTACGGGACAGGAGAAGGAAAAACTGTTTTTT. This sequence encodes CAISTGQEKEKLFF.

This rearrangement joins TRBV10-2 to TRBJ2-2; TRBD1 agrees at 10 bases. The germline V gene has CDR1 WSHSY and CDR2 SAAADI. With V trimmed by 6 bases and J by 5 bases, 0 bases remained unmatched. This CDR3 region has 13 residues. CDR3 nucleotide sequence: TGCGCCAGCAGGGACAGGGGGACCGGGGAGCTGTTTTTT. Residues: CASRDRGTGELFF.

The chain links TRBV28 to TRBJ2-7, with D perhaps matching TRBD1 (6 bases). This CDR3 contains 16 residues. V was shortened by 0 bases and J by 0 bases, with 12 bases between the two germline ends. Per germline, CDR1 MDHEN and CDR2 SYDVKM. The CDR3 sequence is CASSLWLDSLSYEQYF. CDR3 DNA: TGTGCCAGCAGTTTATGGCTGGACAGCCTCTCCTACGAGCAGTACTTC.